This T cell receptor (beta chain) was profiled in a study of OX40 agonist ivuxolimab in advanced cancers. Study-level points and caveats: Both CD4+ and CD8+ T cell populations in blood had undergone clonal expansion by week 6 at 0.1 to 3.0 mg/kg.

Concerning this clone itself: The antigen is undetermined.

Some clones are missing from TCRdb's copy, which holds only in-frame ones; the method was immunoSEQ multiplex PCR. Of 7,000 or so clones in the sample, around 79% were seen once. CDR3 size: 14 residues. The V and J ends lost 4 bases and 5 bases respectively, with 15 bases between them. Germline V lookup: CDR1 MNHEY, CDR2 SMNVEV (reference sequence). Sequences were derived from CD4+ or CD8+ T cells sorted from blood, sampled in a trial of the OX40 agonist ivuxolimab. The chain is built from TRBV27 and TRBJ2-7, with TRBD2 as a possible D gene (7 bases). The origin of this receptor is an adult with an advanced solid tumor such as melanoma, head and neck, liver or kidney cancer. The CDR3 nucleotides read TGTGCCAGCAGTTCCCCGGGGGGCGTCGACGAGCAGTACTTC. Protein sequence: CASSSPGGVDEQYF.